The 32 T cell receptor beta chains below come from one sample, sequenced in a study of blood T cell repertoires in COVID-19 (dated by TCRdb to 2018 to 2020). Preparation of the library involved the immunoSEQ multiplex PCR assay. Entries here come from immuneACCESS through TCRdb and include only in-frame sequences with V and J called. Some clones fail to appear in such tables; in the studies checked, an unresolved V gene covers under half of the shortfall, and the cause of the remainder is unknown. In all, the sample holds 310,000 or so clones, and just over 85% of those were seen once. The biggest ten clones account for about 10% of the sample. Sequences were obtained from PBMCs or T cells enriched from blood (not recorded which). The receptor set was obtained from a woman younger than 35 who had recovered from COVID-19.

V gene TRBV7-3 combines with J gene TRBJ2-4; no clear D. V was shortened by 1 base and J by 8 bases, with 9 bases between the two germline ends. The CDR3 length is 13 residues. Germline V lookup: CDR1 SGHTA, CDR2 FQGTGA. The CDR3 here is CASSLKLHDIQYF. The CDR3 coding sequence is TGTGCCAGCAGCTTAAAACTACACGACATTCAGTACTTC.

This clone has only a few counts. The rearrangement links TRBV2 to TRBJ1-2; perhaps TRBD1 as D (6 bases). Trimming pared 11 bases from V and 9 bases from J, leaving 16 bases between. There are 11 residues in the CDR3. CDR1 and CDR2 (germline): SNHLY, FYNNEI. The CDR3 nucleotides are TGTGCCGGAAGAACAGGGCGGAGCTACACCTTC. Translated, it gives CAGRTGRSYTF.

The rearrangement links TRBV6-5 to TRBJ1-1; 8 positions match TRBD1. The CDR3 is made up of 15 amino acids. J gave up 4 bases and V 6 bases, and 10 bases lay outside the gene matches. The V gene's germline CDR1 is MNHEY and CDR2 SVGAGI. CDR3 DNA sequence: TGTGCCAGCAGGTTTGGTCAGGGGGCGCCCACTGAAGCTTTCTTT. Protein: CASRFGQGAPTEAFF.

This chain connects TRBV24-1 to TRBJ2-3; TRBD2 matches 9 bases. Germline assignment: CDR1 KGHDR and CDR2 SFDVKD. This CDR3 has 17 residues. V lost 4 bases, J lost 3 bases, and 10 bases stayed unmatched. The CDR3 DNA is TGTGCCACCAGTGACCCGTCTAGCGGGAAAGAGACAGATACGCAGTATTTT. Residues: CATSDPSSGKETDTQYF.

The V and J genes are TRBV6-1 and TRBJ2-2; D gene unclear. With 0 bases removed from V and 0 bases from J, the gap between germline ends came to 5 bases. The CDR3 has 15 amino acids. Germline loops: CDR1 MNHNS, CDR2 SASEGT. CDR3 coding DNA: TGTGCCAGCAGTGAAGCTTCGGCGAACACCGGGGAGCTGTTTTTT. Residues: CASSEASANTGELFF.

The chain employs TRBV7-9 and TRBJ2-1; TRBD2 matches 7 bases. V shed 1 base and J 6 bases; nucleotides not matched to a gene: 6. Germline V gene data show CDR1 as SEHNR and CDR2 as FQNEAQ (reference sequence). The CDR3 sequence is 15 residues long. The DNA of the CDR3 is TGTGCCAGCAGCTTAGTTCGCGGGAGTGGCAATGAGCAGTTCTTC. It codes for CASSLVRGSGNEQFF.

The rearrangement joins TRBV3-1 (or the pseudogene TRBV3-2) to TRBJ2-5; D is possibly TRBD1 (6 bases). CDR3 length: 17 residues. V lost 0 bases and J 4 bases, leaving 18 bases between the germline ends. CDR1 LGHDT and CDR2 YNNKEL come from the germline V gene (reference sequence). This CDR3 is CASSQDLVRGRRETQYF. As DNA, the CDR3 is TGTGCCAGCAGCCAAGATCTCGTCAGGGGAAGGAGAGAGACCCAGTACTTC.

J is TRBJ2-2 and V is TRBV2, with 11 bases aligning to TRBD1. The length of the CDR3 is 14 residues. Per germline, CDR1 SNHLY and CDR2 FYNNEI. V was pared by 9 bases and J by 5 bases, with 5 bases of the junction left unmatched. This chain's CDR3 is CASGTGGDTGELFF. Here the CDR3 DNA reads TGTGCCAGTGGGACAGGGGGAGATACCGGGGAGCTGTTTTTT.

The CDR3: CASSSKQGLEQYF. For the CDR3, the DNA is TGTGCCAGCAGTTCCAAACAGGGTCTCGAGCAGTACTTC. The chain uses TRBV28 and TRBJ2-7, with a possible D match to TRBD1 (6 bases). The CDR3 contains 13 residues. The V gene's germline CDR1 is MDHEN and CDR2 SYDVKM. V lost 4 bases, J lost 6 bases, and 13 bases lay in between.

This chain links TRBV5-1 with TRBJ1-6, with TRBD1 matching over 8 bases. The junction had 9 bases not matched to a gene; V was cut back by 0 bases and J by 10 bases. The CDR3 is 16 residues long. Looked up from germline, CDR1 is SGHRS and CDR2 is YFSETQ. CDR3 region: CASSLAQGAPESPLHF. In nucleotides, the CDR3 is TGCGCCAGCAGCTTGGCCCAGGGGGCCCCGGAGTCACCCCTCCACTTT.

The chain is built from TRBV4-1 and TRBJ1-2; a possible D gene is TRBD1 (6 bases). Trimming pared 0 bases from V and 7 bases from J, leaving 18 bases between. The germline gives CDR1 MGHRA, CDR2 YSYEKL. CDR3 length equals 16 residues. The CDR3 nucleotides read TGCGCCAGCAGCCAAGACCCCCCAGGGGCCCTGTCTGGCTACACCTTC. Translating gives CASSQDPPGALSGYTF.

J is TRBJ2-3 and V is TRBV2; D gene unclear. Germline-derived CDR1 and CDR2 are SNHLY and FYNNEI. Trimming stripped 4 bases from V and 0 bases from J, with 8 bases between. The CDR3 has 14 residues. Here the CDR3 DNA reads TGTGCCAGCAGTGCACAGAGTAGCACAGATACGCAGTATTTT. Residues: CASSAQSSTDTQYF.

The chain has TRBV7-9 and TRBJ1-1, with D tentatively TRBD1 (6 bases). Trimming pared 3 bases from V and 4 bases from J, leaving 12 bases between. Germline V CDR1 and CDR2: SEHNR, FQNEAQ (reference sequence). The CDR3 loop spans 14 amino acids. The CDR3, as DNA: TGTGCCAGCAGCTTCACGAGGGGGAGCACTGAAGCTTTCTTT. As protein: CASSFTRGSTEAFF.

This clone was seen a handful of times. V is TRBV6-2 or TRBV6-3 and J is TRBJ2-6; D remains unclear. Germline values: CDR1 MNHEY, CDR2 SVGEGT. V lost 2 bases to trimming and J lost 4 bases, with 6 bases between them. The length of the CDR3 is 14 residues. The CDR3 is CASSYNQGANVLTF. The CDR3 DNA reads TGTGCCAGCAGTTACAATCAGGGGGCCAACGTCCTGACTTTC.

The V and J genes are TRBV27 and TRBJ2-7, with D maybe TRBD1 (6 bases). Per the germline V gene, CDR1 is MNHEY and CDR2 is SMNVEV (reference sequence). This CDR3 has 12 amino acids. Trimming took off 3 bases at V and 6 bases at J, with 9 bases between the two ends. The DNA of the CDR3 is TGTGCCAGCAGTTTTACAGGGACCGAGCAGTACTTC. The encoded protein is CASSFTGTEQYF.

The chain couples TRBV10-3 to TRBJ2-5; TRBD1 matches 8 bases. CDR1 ENHRY and CDR2 SYGVKD come from the germline V gene. The CDR3 sequence is 14 residues long. The junction had 10 bases not matched to a gene; V was cut back by 3 bases and J by 10 bases. The CDR3 loop is CAISEGSGGLSQYF. CDR3 DNA sequence: TGTGCCATCAGTGAAGGTTCAGGGGGCCTTAGCCAGTACTTC.

The rearrangement links TRBV12-5 to TRBJ1-2; the D gene is possibly TRBD1 (5 bases). Between the trimmed V and J ends, which lost 2 bases and 3 bases, there was a span of 7 bases. The CDR3 is 13 residues long. Per germline, CDR1 LGHNT and CDR2 FRNRAP. The CDR3 reads CASGLPTDYGYTF. The CDR3 nucleotides read TGTGCTAGTGGTTTGCCGACAGACTATGGCTACACCTTC. Based on the CDR3 plus reference TRBV12-5 and TRBJ1-2, the full variable domain is DARVTQTPRHKVTEMGQEVTMRCQPILGHNTVFWYRQTMMQGLELLAYFRNRAPLDDSGMPKDRFSAEMPDATLATLKIQPSEPRDSAVYFCASGLPTDYGYTFGSGTRLTVV.

This chain uses TRBV3-1 (or the pseudogene TRBV3-2) with TRBJ1-1; D is uncertain. The V gene lost 4 bases and the J gene lost 7 bases, with 7 bases spanning the gap. The CDR3 length is 11 residues. The germline gives CDR1 LGHDT, CDR2 YNNKEL (reference sequence). The CDR3: CASSLYIEAFF. The CDR3 DNA sequence: TGTGCCAGCAGCCTGTACATTGAAGCTTTCTTT.

The chain has TRBV3-1 (or the pseudogene TRBV3-2) and TRBJ1-1; 7 positions agree with TRBD1. CDR3 length: 14 residues. Trimming removed 0 bases from V and 7 bases from J; junction bases left unmatched: 5. Germline assignment: CDR1 LGHDT and CDR2 YNNKEL (reference sequence). The CDR3 reads CASSQDLRGLEAFF. Written as DNA, the CDR3 is TGTGCCAGCAGCCAAGATCTTAGGGGGCTTGAAGCTTTCTTT.

The CDR3: CASSPGGATIPEAFF. As DNA, the CDR3 is TGTGCCAGCTCACCTGGGGGGGCTACCATCCCTGAAGCTTTCTTT. V and J are TRBV18 and TRBJ1-1, with D maybe TRBD1 (6 bases). V lost 3 bases, J lost 6 bases, and 17 bases lay in between. The CDR3 loop spans 15 amino acids. The germline V gene has CDR1 KGHSH and CDR2 LQKENI. Based on the CDR3 plus reference TRBV18 and TRBJ1-1, the full variable domain is NAGVMQNPRHLVRRRGQEARLRCSPMKGHSHVYWYRQLPEEGLKFMVYLQKENIIDESGMPKERFSAEFPKEGPSILRIQQVVRGDSAAYFCASSPGGATIPEAFFGQGTRLTVV.

The V gene is TRBV19, the J gene TRBJ1-5, with 8 bases matching TRBD1. Germline CDR1 is LNHDA and CDR2 is SQIVND (reference sequence). Trimming at V came to 6 bases and at J to 7 bases, leaving 11 bases not matched to a gene. This CDR3 is built from 15 residues. CDR3 nucleotide sequence: TGTGCCAGTAGCCCTACAGGGGGTCAGGGGCAGCCCCAGCATTTT. Translation gives CASSPTGGQGQPQHF. Full variable domain (missing parts from reference TRBV19 and TRBJ1-5): DGGITQSPKYLFRKEGQNVTLSCEQNLNHDAMYWYRQDPGQGLRLIYYSQIVNDFQKGDIAEGYSVSREKKESFPLTVTSAQKNPTAFYLCASSPTGGQGQPQHFGDGTRLSIL.

The J gene is TRBJ1-2, the V gene TRBV19; 7 bases line up with TRBD1. Germline trimming cut 5 bases from V and 1 base from J; bases unmatched to any gene: 10. Germline V lookup: CDR1 LNHDA, CDR2 SQIVND (reference sequence). CDR3 length equals 16 residues. The CDR3 loop is CASSPWTGLNNYGYTF. Written as DNA, the CDR3 is TGTGCCAGTAGTCCGTGGACAGGCCTTAATAACTATGGCTACACCTTC. The entire variable domain, with the rest obtained from reference TRBV19 and TRBJ1-2, is as follows: DGGITQSPKYLFRKEGQNVTLSCEQNLNHDAMYWYRQDPGQGLRLIYYSQIVNDFQKGDIAEGYSVSREKKESFPLTVTSAQKNPTAFYLCASSPWTGLNNYGYTFGSGTRLTVV.

CDR3 DNA: TGCGCCAGCAGCCTTGAGGTAGCGGGAGACGTTATAGAGACCCAGTACTTC. It codes for CASSLEVAGDVIETQYF. The chain uses TRBV5-1 and TRBJ2-5; 9 nucleotides agree with TRBD2. The germline CDR1 and CDR2 sequences are SGHRS and YFSETQ. Losses at the gene ends were 4 bases for V and 4 bases for J; bases not matched to a gene: 14. This CDR3 spans 17 amino acids. The full variable domain, in which reference TRBV5-1 and TRBJ2-5 provide the parts outside the CDR3, is KAGVTQTPRYLIKTRGQQVTLSCSPISGHRSVSWYQQTPGQGLQFLFEYFSETQRNKGNFPGRFSGRQFSNSRSEMNVSTLELGDSALYLCASSLEVAGDVIETQYFGPGTRLLVL.

A word on this clone: Other nucleotide sequences from this sample produce the same CDR3. The J gene is TRBJ2-5, the V gene TRBV7-3; D is perhaps TRBD2 (6 bases). The CDR3 length is 13 residues. CDR1 is SGHTA and CDR2 is FQGTGA in the germline V gene. V was shortened by 5 bases and J by 2 bases, with 9 bases between the two germline ends. The DNA for the CDR3 is TGTGCCAGCAGCCCCGGACTACAAGAGACCCAGTACTTC. Amino acids: CASSPGLQETQYF.

The chain combines TRBV27 with TRBJ1-2; 7 bases are shared with TRBD1. Trimming at V came to 6 bases and at J to 7 bases, leaving 11 bases not matched to a gene. Germline loops: CDR1 MNHEY, CDR2 SMNVEV (reference sequence). The CDR3 length is 14 residues. For the CDR3, the DNA is TGTGCCAGCAGGGCCACAGGGGATTTAGGTGGCTACACCTTC. Its protein is CASRATGDLGGYTF.

V usage is TRBV28 and J usage is TRBJ2-1; D is possibly TRBD2 (5 bases). CDR3 length: 14 amino acids. CDR1 is MDHEN and CDR2 is SYDVKM in the germline V gene. Trimming pared 6 bases from V and 11 bases from J, leaving 20 bases between. In DNA, the CDR3 is TGTGCCAGCAGGGGTGGACTTTCGTCGATGCAGCAGTTCTTC. Protein sequence: CASRGGLSSMQQFF.

The rearrangement uses TRBV2 and TRBJ1-2; D unresolved. V lost 0 bases, J lost 7 bases, and 12 bases lay in between. The CDR3 runs to 14 residues. Per germline, CDR1 SNHLY and CDR2 FYNNEI. The CDR3 protein is CASSEASDSLGYTF. The CDR3 bases are TGTGCCAGCAGTGAAGCTTCGGACTCCCTTGGCTACACCTTC.

This clone has just a few counts. This chain uses TRBV7-8 with TRBJ2-7, with 8 bases identical to TRBD1. After removal of 3 bases from V and 1 base from J, the junction contained 20 bases not matched to a gene. CDR1 is SGHVS, CDR2 FQNEAQ, per germline. The CDR3 runs 20 residues. In DNA, the CDR3 is TGTGCCAGCAGCTTTTTAGTCTCCGCGAACACAGGGGGTCGTTCCTACGAGCAGTACTTC. Protein: CASSFLVSANTGGRSYEQYF.

The count of this clone is one. This chain joins TRBV19 and TRBJ2-3; 8 bases are a match to TRBD2. The V gene end was trimmed by 6 bases and the J gene end by 0 bases; junction bases not matched to a gene: 5. The germline V gene encodes CDR1 LNHDA and CDR2 SQIVND (reference sequence). The CDR3 runs 15 residues. The CDR3, as DNA: TGTGCCAGTAGCGGTAGCGGGGCTAGCACAGATACGCAGTATTTT. This encodes CASSGSGASTDTQYF.

The gene calls are TRBV5-4 and TRBJ2-5; 7 bases align to TRBD2. CDR3 length: 15 amino acids. V lost 0 bases, J lost 1 base, and 3 bases stayed unmatched. The germline gives CDR1 SGHNT, CDR2 YYREEE (reference sequence). The CDR3 reads CASSLDAGVQETQYF. DNA for the CDR3: TGTGCCAGCAGCTTGGATGCGGGGGTCCAAGAGACCCAGTACTTC.

The chain carries TRBV6-6 and TRBJ1-6; weak D call: TRBD1 (6 bases). CDR3 length equals 16 residues. The germline V and J ends were trimmed by 2 bases and 2 bases, with 10 bases remaining between them. Per the germline V gene, CDR1 is MNHNY and CDR2 is SVGAGI (reference sequence). In nucleotides, the CDR3 is TGTGCCAGCAGTTACGACGGGGACACCTATAATTCACCCCTCCACTTT. It codes for CASSYDGDTYNSPLHF.

This rearrangement joins TRBV5-8 to TRBJ1-1; unclear D gene. Germline loops: CDR1 SGHTS, CDR2 YDEGEE. Trimming took off 0 bases at V and 3 bases at J, with 12 bases between the two ends. This CDR3 is built from 15 residues. The CDR3 reads CASSLVSRLDTEAFF. The CDR3, as DNA: TGTGCCAGCAGCTTGGTGAGCAGGTTGGACACTGAAGCTTTCTTT.